This TCR beta chain was sequenced for a study of cytomegalovirus exposure and HLA in healthy donors. Turning to this clone: As yet, its antigen is unknown.

The CDR3 has 13 amino acids. CDR1 is ENHRY and CDR2 is SYGVKD in the germline V gene. Trimming shortened V by 6 bases and J by 0 bases, and 9 bases separated the two germline ends. Here immunoSEQ multiplex PCR was the method, and the copy in TCRdb shows in-frame clones only, minus some. The sample consists of fewer than 250,000 clones, 80% to 90% of them appearing once. The study, taken as a whole, reports: The listing of 160 or so TCR beta chains classed them as cytomegalovirus-associated.

The chain employs TRBV10-3 and TRBJ2-7, with D possibly matching TRBD2 (5 bases). Input material: PBMCs. The origin of this receptor is a woman under 30 in good health and CMV-seropositive. This CDR3 reads CAIRETSSYEQYF. Written as DNA, the CDR3 is TGTGCCATCAGGGAAACTAGCTCCTACGAGCAGTACTTC.